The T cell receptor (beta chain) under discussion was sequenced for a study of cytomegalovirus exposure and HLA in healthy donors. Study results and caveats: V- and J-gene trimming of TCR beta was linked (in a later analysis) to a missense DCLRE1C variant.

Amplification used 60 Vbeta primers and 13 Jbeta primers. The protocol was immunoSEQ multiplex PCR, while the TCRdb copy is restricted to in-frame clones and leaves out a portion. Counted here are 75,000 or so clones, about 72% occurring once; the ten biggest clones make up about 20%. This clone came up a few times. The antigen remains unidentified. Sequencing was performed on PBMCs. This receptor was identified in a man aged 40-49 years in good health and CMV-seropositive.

In DNA form, the CDR3 reads TGCGCCAGCAGTCAGTCGGGACAGGGGATTCCCGATCGGCTTGAACAGCCCCAGCATTTT. This gives the protein CASSQSGQGIPDRLEQPQHF. The J gene is TRBJ1-5, the V gene TRBV23-1, with 10 bases fitting TRBD1. TRBV23-1 is flagged as an ORF with uncertain function. With V trimmed by 3 bases and J by 7 bases, 21 bases remained unmatched. The CDR3 totals 20 residues.